This entry describes one T cell receptor beta chain. Its antigen remains unknown. Patients aged 18 to 65 with hyperthyroidism were newly diagnosed, with duration under 2 months. Criteria for exclusion of patients were uncontrolled infection, other autoimmune disease, pregnancy or lactation. This blood was taken when hyperthyroidism was first diagnosed, before any ophthalmopathy symptoms existed. Germline values: CDR1 SQVTM, CDR2 ANQGSEA. V shed 4 bases and J shed 5 bases, with 14 bases lying between them. The CDR3 is 14 residues long. The data derive from a study of T cells in Graves' hyperthyroidism and ophthalmopathy. Study-level points and caveats: Expanded thyroid clonotypes (above 0.001) were mostly also found in blood.

TCR beta CDR3 region amplification was performed from RNA transcripts. First-round RT-PCR targeting the TCR CDR3 was performed with the HTBI primer set. TCRdb called the multiplex PCR reads again in MiXCR, with one record for every CDR3 protein. The sample has under 750,000 distinct CDR3 sequences, roughly a sixth seen once. The TCR was taken from a woman aged 45 to 65 with Graves' hyperthyroidism that later progressed to Graves' ophthalmopathy. Sequenced input: blood. The V gene is TRBV29-1, the J gene TRBJ2-2; maybe TRBD1 (7 bases). The DNA for the CDR3 is TGCAGCGTTGGACTGGCAGGGGGGACCGGGGAGCTGTTTTTT. Translating it yields CSVGLAGGTGELFF.